This TCR beta chain stems from a study of blood T cell repertoires in COVID-19. Looking at the study overall: The cDNA or gDNA used as material had been derived from T cells, B-cell-depleted T cells, or PBMCs.

Clones were read by immunoSEQ multiplex PCR, and TCRdb kept only the in-frame ones, dropping some. The table has about 200,000 clones, roughly 86% seen once. The V end lost 2 bases, the J end lost 3 bases, and 13 bases lay between the germline ends. The length of the CDR3 is 15 residues. Germline V gene data show CDR1 as KGHSH and CDR2 as LQKENI. The chain joins TRBV18 to TRBJ1-1, with a tentative D call TRBD1 (5 bases). This TCR was sampled from a woman aged 70-85 years with active or convalescent COVID-19. The sequenced material came from peripheral blood. CDR3 in DNA: TGTGCCAGCTCACCAACAGGCACAGGCGACACTGAAGCTTTCTTT. This gives the protein CASSPTGTGDTEAFF.